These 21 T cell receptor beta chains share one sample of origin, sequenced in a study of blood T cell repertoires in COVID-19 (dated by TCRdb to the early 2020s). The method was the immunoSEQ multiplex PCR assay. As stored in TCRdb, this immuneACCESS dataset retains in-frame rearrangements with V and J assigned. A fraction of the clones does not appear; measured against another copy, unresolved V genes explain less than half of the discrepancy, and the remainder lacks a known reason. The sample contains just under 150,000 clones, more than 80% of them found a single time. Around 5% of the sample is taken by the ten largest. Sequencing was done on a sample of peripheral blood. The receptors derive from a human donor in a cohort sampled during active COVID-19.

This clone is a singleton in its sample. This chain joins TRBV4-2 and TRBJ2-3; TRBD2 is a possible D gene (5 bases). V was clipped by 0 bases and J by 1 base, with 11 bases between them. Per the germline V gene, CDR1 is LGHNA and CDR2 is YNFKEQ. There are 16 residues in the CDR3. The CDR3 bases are TGTGCCAGCAGCCAAGAAGGAGACTACGGCACAGATACGCAGTATTTT. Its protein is CASSQEGDYGTDTQYF.

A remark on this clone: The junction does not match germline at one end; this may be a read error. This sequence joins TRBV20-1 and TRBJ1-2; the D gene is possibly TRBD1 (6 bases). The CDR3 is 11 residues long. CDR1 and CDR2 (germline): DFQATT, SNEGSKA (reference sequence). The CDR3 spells CSASGMDSQIF. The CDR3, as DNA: TGCAGTGCTAGCGGTATGGACAGTCAAATCTTC.

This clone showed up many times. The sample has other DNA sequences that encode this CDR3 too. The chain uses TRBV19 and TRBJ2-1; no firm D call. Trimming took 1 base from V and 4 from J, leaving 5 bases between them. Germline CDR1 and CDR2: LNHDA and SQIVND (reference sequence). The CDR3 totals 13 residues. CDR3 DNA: TGTGCCAGTAGTATAGCGGGTTACAATGAGCAGTTCTTC. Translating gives CASSIAGYNEQFF. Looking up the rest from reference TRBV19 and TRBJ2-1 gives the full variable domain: DGGITQSPKYLFRKEGQNVTLSCEQNLNHDAMYWYRQDPGQGLRLIYYSQIVNDFQKGDIAEGYSVSREKKESFPLTVTSAQKNPTAFYLCASSIAGYNEQFFGPGTRLTVL.

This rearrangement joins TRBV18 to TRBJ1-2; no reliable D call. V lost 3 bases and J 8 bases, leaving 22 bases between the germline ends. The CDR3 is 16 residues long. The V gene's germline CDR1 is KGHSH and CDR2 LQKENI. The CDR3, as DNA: TGTGCCAGCTCACCGTTTCGCGACGATTCCGGCGGAGGCTACACCTTC. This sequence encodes CASSPFRDDSGGGYTF. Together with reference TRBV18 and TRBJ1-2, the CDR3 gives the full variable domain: NAGVMQNPRHLVRRRGQEARLRCSPMKGHSHVYWYRQLPEEGLKFMVYLQKENIIDESGMPKERFSAEFPKEGPSILRIQQVVRGDSAAYFCASSPFRDDSGGGYTFGSGTRLTVV.

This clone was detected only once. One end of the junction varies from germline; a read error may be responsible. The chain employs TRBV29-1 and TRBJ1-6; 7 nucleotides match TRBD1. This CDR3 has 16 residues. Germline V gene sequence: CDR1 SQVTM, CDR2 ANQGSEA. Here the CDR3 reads CSWAFKGASDNSPLHF. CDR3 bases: TGCAGCTGGGCATTTAAGGGGGCCTCCGATAATTCACCCCTCCACTTT.

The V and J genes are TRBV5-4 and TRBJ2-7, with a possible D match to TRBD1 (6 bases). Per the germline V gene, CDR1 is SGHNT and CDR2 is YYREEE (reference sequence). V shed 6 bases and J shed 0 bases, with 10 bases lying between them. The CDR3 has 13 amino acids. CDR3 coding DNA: TGTGCCAGCACCCGAGGGGGCTCCTACGAGCAGTACGTC. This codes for CASTRGGSYEQYV.

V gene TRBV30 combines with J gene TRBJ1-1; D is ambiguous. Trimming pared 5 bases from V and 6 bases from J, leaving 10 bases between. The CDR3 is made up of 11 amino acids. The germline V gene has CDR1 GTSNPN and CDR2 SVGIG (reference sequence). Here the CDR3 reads CAWQADAEAFF. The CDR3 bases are TGTGCCTGGCAGGCTGACGCTGAAGCTTTCTTT.

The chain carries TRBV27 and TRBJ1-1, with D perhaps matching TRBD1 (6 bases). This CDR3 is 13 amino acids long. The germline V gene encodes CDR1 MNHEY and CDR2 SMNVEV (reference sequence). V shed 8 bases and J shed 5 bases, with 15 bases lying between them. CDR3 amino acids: CASSLRGGTEAFF. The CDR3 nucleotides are TGTGCCAGCTCACTCAGGGGAGGGACTGAAGCTTTCTTT.

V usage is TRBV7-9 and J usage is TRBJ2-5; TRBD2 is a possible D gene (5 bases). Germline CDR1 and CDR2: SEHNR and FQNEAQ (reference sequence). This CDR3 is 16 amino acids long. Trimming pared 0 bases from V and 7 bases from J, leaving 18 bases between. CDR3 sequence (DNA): TGTGCCAGCAGCTTAGCCCCCGGACGGGCCGGGGTGACCCAGTACTTC. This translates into CASSLAPGRAGVTQYF.

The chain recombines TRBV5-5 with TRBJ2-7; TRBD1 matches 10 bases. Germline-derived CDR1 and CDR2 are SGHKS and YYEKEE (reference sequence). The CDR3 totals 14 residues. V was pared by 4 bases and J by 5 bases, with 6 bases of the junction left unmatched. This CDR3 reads CASSRQGAGNEQYV. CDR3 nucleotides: TGTGCCAGCAGCCGACAGGGGGCGGGCAACGAGCAGTACGTC.

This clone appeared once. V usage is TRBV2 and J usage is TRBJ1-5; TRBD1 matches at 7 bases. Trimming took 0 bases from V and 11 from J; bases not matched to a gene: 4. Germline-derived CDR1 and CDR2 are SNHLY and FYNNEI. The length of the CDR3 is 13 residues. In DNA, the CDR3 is TGTGCCAGCAGTGAAGCCTCGACAGGGTCCCAGCATTTT. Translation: CASSEASTGSQHF.

The CDR3 loop reads CASSQEWRGVINEQFF. CDR3 nucleotides: TGTGCCAGCAGCCAAGAGTGGCGGGGGGTTATCAATGAGCAGTTCTTC. The gene calls are TRBV4-2 and TRBJ2-1; TRBD2 matches 8 bases. The CDR3 spans 16 residues. CDR1 LGHNA and CDR2 YNFKEQ come from the germline V gene. V dropped 0 bases and J dropped 6; count of bases not matched to a gene: 7.

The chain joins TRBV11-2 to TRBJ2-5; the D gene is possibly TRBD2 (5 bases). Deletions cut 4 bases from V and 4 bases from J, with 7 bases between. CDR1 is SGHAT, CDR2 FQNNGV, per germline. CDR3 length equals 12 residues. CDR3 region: CASSSGLETQYF. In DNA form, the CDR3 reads TGTGCCAGCAGCTCCGGACTAGAGACCCAGTACTTC.

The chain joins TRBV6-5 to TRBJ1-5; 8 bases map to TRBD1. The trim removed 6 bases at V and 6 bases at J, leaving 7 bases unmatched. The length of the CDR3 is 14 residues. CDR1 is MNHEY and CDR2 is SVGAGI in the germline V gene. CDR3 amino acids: CASRNQDRAQPQHF. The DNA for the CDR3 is TGTGCCAGCAGAAACCAGGACAGGGCTCAGCCCCAGCATTTT.

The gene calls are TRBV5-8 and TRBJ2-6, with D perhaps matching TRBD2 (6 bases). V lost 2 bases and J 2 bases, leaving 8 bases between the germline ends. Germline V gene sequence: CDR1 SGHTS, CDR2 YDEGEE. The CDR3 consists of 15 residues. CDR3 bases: TGTGCCAGCAGCTTACTAGCTGCTGGGGCCAACGTCCTGACTTTC. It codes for CASSLLAAGANVLTF.

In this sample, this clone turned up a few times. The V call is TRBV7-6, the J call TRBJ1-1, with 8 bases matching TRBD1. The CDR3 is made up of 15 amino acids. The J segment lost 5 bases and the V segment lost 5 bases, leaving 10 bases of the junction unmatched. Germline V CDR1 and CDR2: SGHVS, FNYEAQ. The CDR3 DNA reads TGTGCCAGCAGCGTAAGGACAGGGCGGAGTACTGAAGCTTTCTTT. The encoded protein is CASSVRTGRSTEAFF.

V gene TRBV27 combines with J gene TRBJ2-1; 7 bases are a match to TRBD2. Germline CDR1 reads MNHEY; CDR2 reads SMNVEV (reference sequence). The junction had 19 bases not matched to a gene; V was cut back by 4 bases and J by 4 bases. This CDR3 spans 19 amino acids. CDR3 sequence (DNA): TGTGCCAGCAGTTCGGAACTTGAGGGGAGGGCCTCTGGATACAATGAGCAGTTCTTC. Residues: CASSSELEGRASGYNEQFF.

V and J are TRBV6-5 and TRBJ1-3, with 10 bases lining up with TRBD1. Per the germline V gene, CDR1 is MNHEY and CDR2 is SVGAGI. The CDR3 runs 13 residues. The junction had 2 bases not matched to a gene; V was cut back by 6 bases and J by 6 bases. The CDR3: CASRTGGENTIYF. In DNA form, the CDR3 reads TGTGCCAGCAGGACAGGGGGCGAAAACACCATATATTTT.

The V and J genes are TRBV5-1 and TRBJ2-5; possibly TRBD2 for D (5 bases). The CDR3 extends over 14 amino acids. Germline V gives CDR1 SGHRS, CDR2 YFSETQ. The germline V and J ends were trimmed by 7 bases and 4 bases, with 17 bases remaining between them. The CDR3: CASSSGSVGETQYF. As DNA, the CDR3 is TGCGCCAGCTCCTCGGGTAGCGTGGGAGAGACCCAGTACTTC. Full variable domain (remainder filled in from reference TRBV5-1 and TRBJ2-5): KAGVTQTPRYLIKTRGQQVTLSCSPISGHRSVSWYQQTPGQGLQFLFEYFSETQRNKGNFPGRFSGRQFSNSRSEMNVSTLELGDSALYLCASSSGSVGETQYFGPGTRLLVL.

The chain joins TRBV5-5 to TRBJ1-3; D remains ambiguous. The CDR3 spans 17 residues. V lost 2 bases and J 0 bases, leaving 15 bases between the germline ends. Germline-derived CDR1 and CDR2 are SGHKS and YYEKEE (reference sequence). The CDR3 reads CASSFRPFSGSGNTIYF. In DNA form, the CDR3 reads TGTGCCAGCAGCTTTCGGCCCTTCTCAGGCTCTGGAAACACCATATATTTT.

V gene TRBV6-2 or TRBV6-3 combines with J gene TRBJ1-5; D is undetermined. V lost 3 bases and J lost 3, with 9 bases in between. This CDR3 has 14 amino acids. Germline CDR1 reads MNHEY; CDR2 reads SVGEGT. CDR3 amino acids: CASSYGQFNQPQHF. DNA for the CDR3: TGTGCCAGCAGTTATGGGCAGTTCAATCAGCCCCAGCATTTT.